Listed below are T cell receptor beta chains from one sample, sequenced in a study of blood T cell repertoires in COVID-19. TCRdb keeps only in-frame clones here, not all; method: immunoSEQ multiplex PCR. The table has around 260,000 clones, around four fifths seen once. The material sequenced was peripheral blood. These receptors came from a man in his 60s who had recovered from COVID-19. The CDR3 runs from the conserved cysteine through the conserved F or W. The order of the fields is D gene, clone size, CDR3 length, J gene, V gene, CDR3 DNA, CDR3 protein. The D gene is left open where the match is weak. Expanded clones get a size class; other rows say once, few or many, or leave the size out.

>.|.|13|TRBJ1-1|TRBV19
TGTGCCAGTATTGGGGGAGGAGTCACTGAAGCTTTCTTT
CASIGGGVTEAFF
>TRBD1|.|14|TRBJ2-5|TRBV29-1
TGCAGCGCCTCGACAGGGGGCGTACAAGAGACCCAGTACTTC
CSASTGGVQETQYF
>.|few|13|TRBJ1-5|TRBV3-1/TRBV3-2
TGTGCCAGCAGCAAAAACAGGAATCAGCCCCAGCATTTT
CASSKNRNQPQHF
>TRBD2|.|16|TRBJ2-1|TRBV5-1
TGCGCCAGCAGCCCGCGGGGACTAGCCGACTCCAATGAGCAGTTCTTC
CASSPRGLADSNEQFF
>TRBD1|.|16|TRBJ1-1|TRBV27
TGTGCCAGCAGTTCAAGGGGGGACAGGGGGAACACTGAAGCTTTCTTT
CASSSRGDRGNTEAFF
>TRBD2|.|15|TRBJ2-4|TRBV27
TGTGCCAGCAAGGGTTTGCGGGAGGGTAACCACATTCAGTACTTC
CASKGLREGNHIQYF
>TRBD1|.|14|TRBJ2-2|TRBV11-2
TGTGCCAGCAGGGGACAGGGGAACACCGGGGAGCTGTTTTTT
CASRGQGNTGELFF
>.|few|14|TRBJ2-7|TRBV5-1
TGCGCCAGCAGCGACATCTCAGCTGGCTACGAGCAGTACTTC
CASSDISAGYEQYF
>TRBD2|.|14|TRBJ2-7|TRBV6-5
TGTGCCAGCAGGAGCGGGGGGTCCTCCTACGAGCAGTACTTC
CASRSGGSSYEQYF
>TRBD1|.|14|TRBJ1-1|TRBV5-1
TGCGCCAGCAGAGAGGGACAGAGGAACACTGAAGCTTTCTTT
CASREGQRNTEAFF
>TRBD1|.|13|TRBJ2-5|TRBV5-6
TGTGCCAGCAGCGTGGGACAGGGGCAGACCCAGTACTTC
CASSVGQGQTQYF
>.|.|14|TRBJ2-1|TRBV7-7
TGTGCCAGCAGCTACGACAGGACCACAAATGAGCAGTTCTTC
CASSYDRTTNEQFF
>.|.|16|TRBJ1-6|TRBV3-1/TRBV3-2
TGTGCCAGCAGCAAGCGCGGCAACTCCTATAATTCACCCCTCCACTTT
CASSKRGNSYNSPLHF